This TCR beta chain was documented in a study of blood T cell repertoires in COVID-19. The germline CDR1 and CDR2 sequences are MNHNY and SVGAGI (reference sequence). Trimming cost V 5 bases and J 1 base, with 12 bases left between them. The CDR3 loop spans 15 amino acids. TCRdb keeps only in-frame clones here, not all; method: immunoSEQ multiplex PCR. The sample includes approximately 65,000 clones, roughly 89% of them seen just once. The sequenced sample consisted of peripheral blood. The sequence was collected from a woman aged 45-65 years with active COVID-19. This chain links TRBV6-6 with TRBJ1-5; no clear D gene. CDR3 protein: CASSPILGSNQPQHF. In nucleotides, the CDR3 is TGTGCCAGCAGTCCGATCCTAGGAAGCAATCAGCCCCAGCATTTT.